This record looks at one T cell receptor beta chain sequence and its context. This sample was included in a study of blood T cell repertoires in COVID-19. For the study at large: COVID-19 samples, acute and convalescent, were from the United States, Italy and Spain. The analysed material was cDNA or gDNA that came from T cells, B-cell-depleted T cells, or PBMCs.

V was pared by 6 bases and J by 4 bases, with 10 bases between. The CDR3 length is 13 residues. Authors' analysis steps: The assay estimated nucleated cells by amplifying reference gene primers. Clones were sequenced by immunoSEQ multiplex PCR, and TCRdb holds only the in-frame ones, with some missing. The V and J calls and clone size come from that table; D and trimming were worked out from the DNA. This sample has roughly 150,000 clones, with 84% found just once. This TCR came from a woman aged 50 to 60 with acute or convalescent COVID-19. Sample: peripheral blood. The chain has TRBV12-3 or TRBV12-4 and TRBJ1-5; D is uncertain. CDR3 protein: CASSPSQNQPQHF. The CDR3 nucleotides are TGTGCCAGCAGCCCCTCCCAGAATCAGCCCCAGCATTTT.